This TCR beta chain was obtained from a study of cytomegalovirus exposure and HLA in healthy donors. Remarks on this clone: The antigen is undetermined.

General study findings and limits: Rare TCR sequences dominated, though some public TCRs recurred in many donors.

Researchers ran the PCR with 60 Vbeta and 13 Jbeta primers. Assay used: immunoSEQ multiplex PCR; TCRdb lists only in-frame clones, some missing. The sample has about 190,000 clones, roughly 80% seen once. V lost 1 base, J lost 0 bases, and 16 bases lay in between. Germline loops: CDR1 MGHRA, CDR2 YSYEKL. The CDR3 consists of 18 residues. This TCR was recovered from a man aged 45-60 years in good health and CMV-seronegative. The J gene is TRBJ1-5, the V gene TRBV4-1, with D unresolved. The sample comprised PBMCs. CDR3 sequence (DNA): TGCGCCAGCAGCCAAGGTCCTATAGGACTGTATAGCAATCAGCCCCAGCATTTT. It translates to CASSQGPIGLYSNQPQHF.